This passage covers 4 T cell receptor beta chains from one sample sequenced in a study of CXCR3-negative and CXCR3-positive naive CD8 T cells. General study results and limits: Compared with CXCR3-negative naive cells, CXCR3-positive naive cells showed more hydrophobic TRB CDR3s.

Their specific antigens are unknown. Researchers prepared the TRB cDNA libraries using 5' RACE with UMI labels. For each CDR3 protein, TCRdb gives one entry from its re-call of the 5' RACE reads, without DNA. This sample's table has around 140,000 distinct CDR3 sequences. The specimen sequenced was naive CXCR3+ CD8+ T cells from blood. Sample subset: CD45RO-CCR7+CD27+CD95- naive CD8+ T cells expressing CXCR3 (TNR3+). The source is a human donor in good health. Some clones in this sample may be carry-over from other donors' samples.

The V call is TRBV7-2, the J call TRBJ2-1; no DNA is available, so the TRBD2 call from TCRdb remains unchecked. The CDR3 sequence is 19 residues long. Germline V gives CDR1 SGHTA, CDR2 FQGNSA. This chain's CDR3 is CASSTTSGRYFGSYNEQFF. The full variable domain, rest sourced from reference TRBV7-2 and TRBJ2-1, is GAGVSQSPSNKVTEKGKDVELRCDPISGHTALYWYRQSLGQGLEFLIYFQGNSAPDKSGLPSDRFSAERTGGSVSTLTIQRTQQEDSAVYLCASSTTSGRYFGSYNEQFFGPGTRLTVL.

The chain recombines TRBV12-3 or TRBV12-4 with TRBJ2-4. There are 12 residues in the CDR3. CDR3 sequence reads: CASCDLTNIQYF.

The CDR3 protein is CASSPKEAYSGANVLTF. The chain carries TRBV4-1 and TRBJ2-6; as DNA is missing, the TRBD2 call by TCRdb cannot be tested. This CDR3 is 17 amino acids long. From germline, CDR1 is MGHRA and CDR2 YSYEKL.

The chain links TRBV20-1 to TRBJ2-7; no DNA is available, so the TRBD1 call from TCRdb remains unchecked. CDR3 size: 15 residues. Germline V gene lookup returns CDR1 DFQATT and CDR2 SNEGSKA (reference sequence). CDR3 in amino acids: CSARDIRGQLLEQYF.